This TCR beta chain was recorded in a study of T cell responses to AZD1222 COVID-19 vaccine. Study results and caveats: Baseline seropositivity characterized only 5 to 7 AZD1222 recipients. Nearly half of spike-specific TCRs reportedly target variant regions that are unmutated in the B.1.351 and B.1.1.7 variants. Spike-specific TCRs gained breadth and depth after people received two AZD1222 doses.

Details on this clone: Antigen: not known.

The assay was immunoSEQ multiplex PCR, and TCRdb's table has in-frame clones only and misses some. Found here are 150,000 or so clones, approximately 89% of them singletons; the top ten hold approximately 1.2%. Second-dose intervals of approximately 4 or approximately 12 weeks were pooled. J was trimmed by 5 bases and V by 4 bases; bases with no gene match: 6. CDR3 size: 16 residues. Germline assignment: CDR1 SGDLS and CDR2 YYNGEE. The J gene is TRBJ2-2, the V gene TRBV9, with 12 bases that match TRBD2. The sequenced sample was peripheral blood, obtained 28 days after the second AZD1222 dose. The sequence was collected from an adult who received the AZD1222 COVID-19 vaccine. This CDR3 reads CASSIRLAGETGELFF. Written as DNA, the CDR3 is TGTGCCAGCAGCATACGACTAGCGGGGGAAACCGGGGAGCTGTTTTTT. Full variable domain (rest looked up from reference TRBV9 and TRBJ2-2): DSGVTQTPKHLITATGQRVTLRCSPRSGDLSVYWYQQSLDQGLQFLIQYYNGEERAKGNILERFSAQQFPDLHSELNLSSLELGDSALYFCASSIRLAGETGELFFGEGSRLTVL.